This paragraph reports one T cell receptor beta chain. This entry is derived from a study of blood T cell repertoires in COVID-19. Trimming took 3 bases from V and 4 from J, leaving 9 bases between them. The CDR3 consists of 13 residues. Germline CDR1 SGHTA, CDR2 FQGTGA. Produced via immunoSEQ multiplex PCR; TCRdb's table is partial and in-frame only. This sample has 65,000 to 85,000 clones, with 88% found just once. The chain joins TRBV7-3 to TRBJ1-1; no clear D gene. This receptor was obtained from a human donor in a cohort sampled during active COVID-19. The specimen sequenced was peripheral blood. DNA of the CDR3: TGTGCCAGCAGCTTCTCGGAGACCACTGAAGCTTTCTTT. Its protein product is CASSFSETTEAFF.